This is a list of T cell receptor beta chains from one sample in a study of cytomegalovirus exposure and HLA in healthy donors. TCRdb keeps only in-frame clones here, not all; method: immunoSEQ multiplex PCR. The sample has 55,000 to 70,000 clones, 60% to 70% seen once; the top ten hold under 20%. Sequencing input: PBMCs. These TCRs come from a man in his forties or fifties in good health and CMV-seropositive. CDR3s include the opening cysteine and the closing phenylalanine or tryptophan. The D gene is left open where the match is weak. Clone sizes are given selectively: once, few, many, or a class where the clone is expanded.

d_call	clone_size	v_call	j_call	cdr3_nt	cdr3_aa
TRBD1	once	TRBV15	TRBJ1-3	TGTGCCACCGAAGGGGGCCTAGGTGGAAACACCATATATTTT	CATEGGLGGNTIYF
TRBD1	-	TRBV5-1	TRBJ2-2	TGCGCCAGCAGCGACGGGACAGGGGTCACCGGGGAGCTGTTTTTT	CASSDGTGVTGELFF
-	-	TRBV7-2	TRBJ2-2	TGTGCCAGCAGCTTAGTCTTAGCGACCGGGGAGCTGTTTTTT	CASSLVLATGELFF
-	-	TRBV4-2	TRBJ2-3	TGTGCCAGCAGCCCCGGGAGTGTGACAGATACGCAGTATTTT	CASSPGSVTDTQYF
TRBD2	-	TRBV19	TRBJ2-5	TGTGCCAGTAGTATCCCCGTTAGCGGGAGAGGAGAGACCCAGTACTTC	CASSIPVSGRGETQYF
TRBD2	once	TRBV15	TRBJ2-5	TGTGCCACCAGCAGAGATAGCGGGGGGGAGACCCATGAGACCCAGTACTTC	CATSRDSGGETHETQYF
-	once	TRBV19	TRBJ1-2	TGTGCCAGTAACGAGAGGAGGGGAGGGAGCTATGGCTACACCTTC	CASNERRGGSYGYTF
-	-	TRBV12-5	TRBJ2-3	TGTGCTAGTGGACGGAGAGGCGGCAGCACAGATACGCAGTATTTT	CASGRRGGSTDTQYF
-	-	TRBV7-9	TRBJ2-2	TGTGCCAGCAGCAATCCCCTCCTAGAGAAGCTGTTTTTT	CASSNPLLEKLFF
-	-	TRBV21-1	TRBJ2-3	TGTGCCAGCAGCAAATCTAGTAAGAGCACAGATACGCAGTATTTT	CASSKSSKSTDTQYF
-	-	TRBV7-2	TRBJ2-5	TGTGCCAGCAGCTTGGGGCATCGGACGTACCAAGAGACCCAGTACTTC	CASSLGHRTYQETQYF
TRBD1	few	TRBV6-1	TRBJ2-7	TGTGCCAGCCGTCCCGGACAGGGTTTAGACGAGCAGTACTTC	CASRPGQGLDEQYF
-	-	TRBV6-5	TRBJ1-2	TGTGCCAGCAGTTACAAGTCGGCTAACTATGGCTACACCTTC	CASSYKSANYGYTF
-	-	TRBV6-1	TRBJ1-5	TGTGCCAGCAGTCAACAGCCATGGGGCAATCAGCCCCAGCATTTT	CASSQQPWGNQPQHF
-	-	TRBV6-1	TRBJ1-1	TGTGCCAGCAGTCTACGCTCGACAGCACACACTGAAGCTTTCTTT	CASSLRSTAHTEAFF
-	-	TRBV6-5	TRBJ2-1	TGTGCCAGCACTCGTTCGAGGGCGAATGAGCAGTTCTTC	CASTRSRANEQFF
-	-	TRBV19	TRBJ2-7	TGTGCCAGTTCACCCGGGGACGAGCAGTACTTC	CASSPGDEQYF
-	-	TRBV4-1	TRBJ1-1	TGCGCCAGCAGCCAAGTGGGCAGCCGGGCTTTCTTT	CASSQVGSRAFF
TRBD1	once	TRBV12-5	TRBJ2-7	TGTGCTAGTGGACGCGACAGGGAACTCTACGAGCAGTACTTC	CASGRDRELYEQYF
TRBD1	-	TRBV28	TRBJ2-7	TGTGCCAGCAGTAAAGGGGACAGCTACGAGCAGTACTTC	CASSKGDSYEQYF
-	-	TRBV6-5	TRBJ1-3	TGTGCCAGCAGTTATAGTGGCGAGGAGAACACCATATATTTT	CASSYSGEENTIYF
TRBD1	-	TRBV9	TRBJ1-3	TGTGCCAGCACCGCCGGGACAGGGATTCCTGGAAACACCATATATTTT	CASTAGTGIPGNTIYF
-	-	TRBV5-6	TRBJ2-4	TGTGCCAGCAGCCGTAGGGGTCTAGCCAAAAACATTCAGTACTTC	CASSRRGLAKNIQYF
-	-	TRBV10-2	TRBJ1-4	TGCGCCAGCAGTGAGCAGACAAATGAAAAACTGTTTTTT	CASSEQTNEKLFF
-	-	TRBV5-1	TRBJ2-1	TGCGCCAGCAGAAGGGACAATAATTTCAATGAGCAGTTCTTC	CASRRDNNFNEQFF